The clone carrying this T cell receptor (beta chain) occurred once. Sequencing used immunoSEQ multiplex PCR; TCRdb keeps in-frame clones, though not all of them. The data contain about 200,000 clones, about nine tenths of them singletons. The V segment lost 3 bases and the J segment 1 base; nucleotides outside the gene matches: 2. Germline V gene data show CDR1 as LNHDA and CDR2 as SQIVND (reference sequence). This CDR3 contains 14 residues. This record comes from a study of blood T cell repertoires in COVID-19. About the study: Italy, Spain and the United States were the sources of the convalescent and acute COVID-19 samples.

The chain recombines TRBV19 with TRBJ1-1, with 7 positions matching TRBD1. This clonotype was sampled from a man over 45 with acute or convalescent COVID-19. Sequences were obtained from peripheral blood. The CDR3 protein is CASSMGQPNTEAFF. The CDR3 coding sequence is TGTGCCAGTAGTATGGGACAGCCGAACACTGAAGCTTTCTTT. The whole variable domain, filled in from reference TRBV19 and TRBJ1-1, reads DGGITQSPKYLFRKEGQNVTLSCEQNLNHDAMYWYRQDPGQGLRLIYYSQIVNDFQKGDIAEGYSVSREKKESFPLTVTSAQKNPTAFYLCASSMGQPNTEAFFGQGTRLTVV.